The 4 T cell receptor beta chains presented below share a single source sample, sequenced in a study of shared clonotypes between healthy human individuals. Terminally differentiated effector memory CD45RA+ cells were left out of the naive CD8 fraction, which was CD45RO-negative and positively selected for CCR7. The repertoire was sequenced with immunoSEQ multiplex PCR; TCRdb's copy has only in-frame clones and lacks some. The sample carries around 2,000,000 clones, about 95% recorded once. The sequenced sample was naive CD8+ T cells sorted from blood. Receptor source: a man aged 18 to 30 in good health.

The chain uses TRBV5-4 and TRBJ1-6; 10 positions match TRBD1. The CDR3 length is 16 residues. The germline gives CDR1 SGHNT, CDR2 YYREEE (reference sequence). Trimming at V came to 3 bases and at J to 9 bases, leaving 9 bases not matched to a gene. DNA of the CDR3: TGTGCCAGCAGCTCCCCCGGGACAGGGGTTGGTTCACCCCTCCACTTT. Residues: CASSSPGTGVGSPLHF.

The chain's CDR3 is CASSLFRTYEQYF. The CDR3 DNA is TGTGCCAGCAGCTTATTCAGAACCTACGAGCAGTACTTC. The V gene is TRBV7-2, the J gene TRBJ2-7; D is unresolved. The V end was cut by 2 bases, the J end by 2 bases, with 7 bases between. Germline V gene data show CDR1 as SGHTA and CDR2 as FQGNSA. The CDR3 is 13 amino acids.

A remark on this clone: Other DNA sequences in this specimen translate into the identical CDR3. The chain employs TRBV9 and TRBJ1-1, with D unclear. The CDR3 consists of 14 residues. V lost 0 bases and J 4 bases, leaving 10 bases between the germline ends. In germline, CDR1 is SGDLS, CDR2 YYNGEE. CDR3 DNA: TGTGCCAGCAGCGTAGGCGCCTTGGGCACTGAAGCTTTCTTT. Its protein product is CASSVGALGTEAFF.

The chain uses TRBV5-1 and TRBJ1-5; tentative D call: TRBD1 (5 bases). Deletions cut 1 base from V and 2 bases from J, with 10 bases between. CDR3 length: 15 amino acids. The germline V gene has CDR1 SGHRS and CDR2 YFSETQ. The CDR3 DNA sequence: TGCGCCAGCAGCTTGCTGGGGGTTGGCAATCAGCCCCAGCATTTT. This encodes CASSLLGVGNQPQHF. Drawing the rest from reference TRBV5-1 and TRBJ1-5, the complete variable domain is KAGVTQTPRYLIKTRGQQVTLSCSPISGHRSVSWYQQTPGQGLQFLFEYFSETQRNKGNFPGRFSGRQFSNSRSEMNVSTLELGDSALYLCASSLLGVGNQPQHFGDGTRLSIL.